This T cell receptor (beta chain) emerged from a study of OX40 agonist ivuxolimab in advanced cancers. Background on the study: Hepatocellular carcinoma, melanoma, renal cell or head and neck cancer affected the dose-escalation patients.

The table came from immunoSEQ multiplex PCR; TCRdb's copy has only in-frame clones and leaves some out. Altogether over 90,000 clones are present, around 85% being singletons, with the ten largest covering around 6%. There are 15 residues in the CDR3. The ends were cut back, 6 bases at V and 4 bases at J, with 16 bases in the middle. Germline CDR1 KGHSH, CDR2 LQKENI. This specimen was CD4+ or CD8+ T cells sorted from blood, taken in a trial of the OX40 agonist ivuxolimab. This chain links TRBV18 with TRBJ1-5; D is uncertain. The TCR comes from an adult with an advanced solid tumor such as melanoma, head and neck, liver or kidney cancer. CDR3 region: CASSLGRPTNQPQHF. Written as DNA, the CDR3 is TGTGCCAGCTCTCTAGGGAGACCCACTAATCAGCCCCAGCATTTT. Full variable domain (remainder filled in from reference TRBV18 and TRBJ1-5): NAGVMQNPRHLVRRRGQEARLRCSPMKGHSHVYWYRQLPEEGLKFMVYLQKENIIDESGMPKERFSAEFPKEGPSILRIQQVVRGDSAAYFCASSLGRPTNQPQHFGDGTRLSIL.